The 10 T cell receptor beta chains listed next were all sequenced from one sample in a study of radiation and T cells in renal cell carcinoma. The time point denotes: blood 2 weeks post-SBRT. Noted treatment: 15 Gy SBRT to primary tumor, nephrectomy 4 weeks later. Clones were sequenced by immunoSEQ multiplex PCR, and TCRdb holds only the in-frame ones, with some missing. The sample yields about 49,000 clones, roughly 78% seen once. This material consisted of blood, taken from a patient whose treatment included radiotherapy and nephrectomy. These receptors were collected from a woman aged 70 to 79 with renal cell carcinoma.

V and J are TRBV7-9 and TRBJ1-2; D unclear. Trimming cost V 3 bases and J 5 bases, with 10 bases left between them. The CDR3 is 13 residues long. Germline values: CDR1 SEHNR, CDR2 FQNEAQ (reference sequence). DNA for the CDR3: TGTGCCAGCAGCTTGGGAGTGAGGTATGGCTACACCTTC. It yields the protein CASSLGVRYGYTF.

The chain links TRBV19 to TRBJ2-7; D is perhaps TRBD1 (5 bases). CDR1 is LNHDA and CDR2 is SQIVND in the germline V gene (reference sequence). The CDR3 contains 15 residues. The V gene lost 4 bases and the J gene lost 5 bases, with 18 bases spanning the gap. In DNA form, the CDR3 reads TGTGCCAGTAGTAGGGGAACCTCAGGGTTCGACGAGCAGTACTTC. Its translation: CASSRGTSGFDEQYF. Looking up the rest from reference TRBV19 and TRBJ2-7 gives the full variable domain: DGGITQSPKYLFRKEGQNVTLSCEQNLNHDAMYWYRQDPGQGLRLIYYSQIVNDFQKGDIAEGYSVSREKKESFPLTVTSAQKNPTAFYLCASSRGTSGFDEQYFGPGTRLTVT.

The CDR3 region has the DNA TGTGCCAGCAGCCCTATCTCTAATTCACCCCTCCACTTT. Protein: CASSPISNSPLHF. The V call is TRBV11-2, the J call TRBJ1-6; D is uncertain. Germline V gene lookup returns CDR1 SGHAT and CDR2 FQNNGV. V lost 5 bases and J lost 6, with 8 bases in between. This CDR3 contains 13 residues.

The chain links TRBV1 to TRBJ2-3; the table calls TRBD1, which could not be checked here. TRBV1 is annotated as a pseudogene. The CDR3 runs to 16 residues. CDR3 in DNA: TGCACCAGCAGCCAAGAGTGGTGGGCTATCACAGATACGCAGTATTTT. This sequence encodes CTSSQEWWAITDTQYF.

This rearrangement joins TRBV30 to TRBJ2-7; D might be TRBD1 or TRBD2, each matching 7 bases. Trimming shortened V by 2 bases and J by 4 bases, and 18 bases separated the two germline ends. CDR1 is GTSNPN, CDR2 SVGIG, per germline (reference sequence). The CDR3 contains 15 residues. CDR3 coding DNA: TGTGCCTGGAGTCTCGGGGGGACAGTTCAGTACGAGCAGTACTTC. Translated: CAWSLGGTVQYEQYF. The full variable domain, its missing parts supplied by reference TRBV30 and TRBJ2-7, is SQTIHQWPATLVQPVGSPLSLECTVEGTSNPNLYWYRQAAGRGLQLLFYSVGIGQISSEVPQNLSASRPQDRQFILSSKKLLLSDSGFYLCAWSLGGTVQYEQYFGPGTRLTVT.

CDR3 DNA: TGTGCCAGCAGTGAATTGAAAGCAACTAACTATGGCTACACCTTC. Translation: CASSELKATNYGYTF. This chain links TRBV25-1 with TRBJ1-2, with no clear D. V lost 1 base to trimming and J lost 0 bases, with 9 bases between them. The CDR3 contains 15 residues. Germline values: CDR1 MGHDK, CDR2 SYGVNS.

This clone was counted a few times. The rearrangement uses TRBV6-5 and TRBJ1-2, with TRBD1 identical over 9 bases. With V trimmed by 4 bases and J by 3 bases, 6 bases remained unmatched. This CDR3 contains 15 residues. Germline V gives CDR1 MNHEY, CDR2 SVGAGI. The CDR3 here is CASSLGQGRYYGYTF. The DNA for the CDR3 is TGTGCCAGCAGTTTGGGACAGGGTCGATACTATGGCTACACCTTC.

The genes are TRBV9 and TRBJ2-7; D uncertain. This CDR3 is built from 13 residues. Between the trimmed V and J ends, which lost 2 bases and 1 base, there was a span of 7 bases. CDR1 is SGDLS, CDR2 YYNGEE, per germline. The CDR3 region has the DNA TGTGCCAGCAGCGTTGGCCCTTCCTACGAGCAGTACTTC. It specifies CASSVGPSYEQYF.

This sequence joins TRBV7-3 and TRBJ2-5; D not resolved. The CDR3 has 16 amino acids. CDR1 SGHTA and CDR2 FQGTGA come from the germline V gene. V shed 3 bases and J shed 3 bases, with 17 bases lying between them. The DNA for the CDR3 is TGTGCCAGCAGCTTCGGCTCCAGGTTGGGCAAAGAGACCCAGTACTTC. This gives the protein CASSFGSRLGKETQYF.

The chain is built from TRBV5-6 and TRBJ1-2; weak D call: TRBD1 (5 bases). CDR1 is SGHDT, CDR2 YYEEEE, per germline. V lost 0 bases, J lost 1 base, and 10 bases lay in between. The CDR3 totals 15 residues. The CDR3 nucleotides are TGTGCCAGCAGCTTGGCCGGAGGGGTTAACTATGGCTACACCTTC. It yields the protein CASSLAGGVNYGYTF.